These 10 T cell receptor beta chains were sequenced from one sample in a study of OX40 agonist ivuxolimab in advanced cancers. Clones were read by immunoSEQ multiplex PCR, and TCRdb kept only the in-frame ones, dropping some. The repertoire consists of nearly 80,000 clones, with about 91% occurring once and the leading ten covering around 7%. Material: CD4+ or CD8+ T cells sorted from blood, obtained in a trial of the OX40 agonist ivuxolimab. The receptors shown here come from an adult with an advanced solid tumor such as melanoma, head and neck, liver or kidney cancer.

This clone was seen a single time. The chain links TRBV7-6 to TRBJ2-1; D tentatively reads TRBD1 or TRBD2 (5 bases each). Germline V CDR1 and CDR2: SGHVS, FNYEAQ. V was pared by 5 bases and J by 1 base, with 18 bases between. This CDR3 region has 17 residues. The CDR3 DNA follows: TGTGCCAGCAGCCAAGCTTACAGGAGGCTGTCCTACAATGAGCAGTTCTTC. Translating it yields CASSQAYRRLSYNEQFF.

This chain connects TRBV7-9 to TRBJ2-1, with TRBD2 matching 8 bases. Trimming took 7 bases from V and 7 from J; bases not matched to a gene: 12. Germline CDR1 is SEHNR and CDR2 is FQNEAQ (reference sequence). The CDR3 spans 15 residues. The DNA for the CDR3 is TGTGCCAGCACCCGACGGGAGGGCCTGGGGAATGAGCAGTTCTTC. This codes for CASTRREGLGNEQFF.

CDR3 loop: CASSLQSTRGLNEKLFF. As DNA, the CDR3 is TGTGCCAGCAGCTTACAGTCCACTCGAGGGTTAAATGAAAAACTGTTTTTT. The gene calls are TRBV7-9 and TRBJ1-4; D gene unclear. V was trimmed by 2 bases and J by 5 bases, leaving 18 bases between them. Germline V lookup: CDR1 SEHNR, CDR2 FQNEAQ (reference sequence). The CDR3 is 17 residues long.

In DNA form, the CDR3 reads TGTGCCAGCAGTTTGCCGAAACCACCCTGGACAGGGGCCGATACGCAGTATTTT. Protein: CASSLPKPPWTGADTQYF. This chain joins TRBV28 and TRBJ2-3; TRBD1 matches 9 bases. The germline V gene has CDR1 MDHEN and CDR2 SYDVKM. The CDR3 has 18 amino acids. The V and J ends lost 3 bases and 6 bases, in that order; junction bases with no gene match: 16.

The chain is built from TRBV2 and TRBJ2-2; no clear D. Germline V gene data show CDR1 as SNHLY and CDR2 as FYNNEI. The CDR3 totals 12 residues. Between the trimmed V and J ends, which lost 6 bases and 6 bases, there was a span of 8 bases. CDR3 protein: CASSQPPGELFF. The CDR3 nucleotides read TGTGCCAGCAGCCAGCCACCCGGGGAGCTGTTTTTT. Together with reference TRBV2 and TRBJ2-2, the CDR3 gives the full variable domain: EPEVTQTPSHQVTQMGQEVILRCVPISNHLYFYWYRQILGQKVEFLVSFYNNEISEKSEIFDDQFSVERPDGSNFTLKIRSTKLEDSAMYFCASSQPPGELFFGEGSRLTVL.

The CDR3 coding sequence is TGTGCCAGTAGTATCTCTTCCTACAATGAGCAGTTCTTC. Amino acid sequence: CASSISSYNEQFF. The V call is TRBV19, the J call TRBJ2-1; unclear D gene. In germline, CDR1 is LNHDA, CDR2 SQIVND (reference sequence). The length of the CDR3 is 13 residues. Trimming took 3 bases from V and 1 from J, leaving 4 bases between them.

The chain employs TRBV6-1 and TRBJ1-5; D gene unclear. Germline V gives CDR1 MNHNS, CDR2 SASEGT. V lost 6 bases and J lost 4, with 16 bases in between. The CDR3 is 15 amino acids. The CDR3 protein is CASRWEVGPNQPQHF. The CDR3 DNA sequence: TGTGCCAGCAGGTGGGAGGTGGGTCCAAATCAGCCCCAGCATTTT.

The chain has TRBV19 and TRBJ2-5; 9 bases are a match to TRBD2. V shed 3 bases, J shed 5 bases, and the junction held 7 bases outside the gene matches. The CDR3 sequence is 15 residues long. From germline, CDR1 is LNHDA and CDR2 SQIVND (reference sequence). The DNA for the CDR3 is TGTGCCAGTAGTATTGGTAGCGGGAGTTCTGAGACCCAGTACTTC. Translating gives CASSIGSGSSETQYF.

This clone was seen once. The rearrangement uses TRBV10-3 and TRBJ1-1; 9 bases align to TRBD1. Per germline, CDR1 ENHRY and CDR2 SYGVKD. The CDR3 consists of 15 residues. V trimming: 6 bases; J trimming: 0 bases; junction bases outside the gene matches: 5. The CDR3 region has the DNA TGTGCCATCAGCCGACAGGGGGATTTGAACACTGAAGCTTTCTTT. It codes for CAISRQGDLNTEAFF.

The chain carries TRBV29-1 and TRBJ1-2, with D hard to call. The CDR3 is 12 residues long. Between the trimmed V and J ends, which lost 1 base and 6 bases, there was a span of 9 bases. The germline V gene has CDR1 SQVTM and CDR2 ANQGSEA. The CDR3 region is CSVEVVRDGYTF. CDR3 coding DNA: TGCAGCGTTGAAGTAGTCCGCGATGGCTACACCTTC.